The 11 T cell receptor beta chains below come from one sample, sequenced in a study of T cells after yellow fever vaccination. TCRdb reprocessed the 5' RACE reads via MiXCR and lists one record per CDR3 protein. Among around 500,000 distinct CDR3 sequences listed, 20% to 25% were seen once. Sample: PBMCs, taken approximately 20 days after the first yellow fever vaccination. The receptor source for this set is a man aged 18 to 29 who received the YFV17D yellow fever vaccine.

The gene calls are TRBV5-6 and TRBJ2-3; 7 nucleotides agree with TRBD1. V lost 6 bases and J lost 0; bases outside the gene matches: 4. The CDR3 is 14 residues long. Germline CDR1 is SGHDT and CDR2 is YYEEEE. The CDR3 reads CASINRGSTDTQYF. The DNA for the CDR3 is TGTGCCAGCATTAACAGGGGTAGCACAGATACGCAGTATTTT.

This clonotype has just a few counts. The rearrangement uses TRBV20-1 and TRBJ1-4; 7 bases line up with TRBD1. The CDR3 extends over 14 amino acids. With 6 bases clipped from V and 3 bases from J, the junction kept 7 bases outside the gene matches. In germline, CDR1 is DFQATT, CDR2 SNEGSKA (reference sequence). The CDR3 DNA is TGCAGTGCAACGACCGGGACAGCTAATGAAAAACTGTTTTTT. Translation: CSATTGTANEKLFF.

DNA of the CDR3: TGTGCCAGCAGCTCGGACGGTAATCAGCCCCAGCATTTT. This translates into CASSSDGNQPQHF. The chain links TRBV7-3 to TRBJ1-5; D unresolved. Per germline, CDR1 SGHTA and CDR2 FQGTGA. This CDR3 has 13 residues. V lost 4 bases, J lost 4 bases, and 8 bases lay in between.

The chain recombines TRBV7-3 with TRBJ2-1; D is perhaps TRBD1 or TRBD2 (6 bases each). Trimming left V 6 bases short and J 6 bases short, with 12 bases between. Germline values: CDR1 SGHTA, CDR2 FQGTGA. The CDR3 contains 13 residues. This chain's CDR3 is CASRPGASNEQFF. Here the CDR3 DNA reads TGTGCCAGCAGACCGGGGGCCTCCAATGAGCAGTTCTTC.

This clonotype has just a few counts. Here the CDR3 reads CASSRDPQTGTEAFF. The CDR3, as DNA: TGTGCCAGCAGCCGGGACCCACAGACAGGCACTGAAGCTTTCTTT. This chain joins TRBV12-3 or TRBV12-4 and TRBJ1-1; maybe TRBD1 (6 bases). The germline V and J ends were trimmed by 6 bases and 4 bases, with 18 bases remaining between them. The CDR3 is made up of 15 amino acids.

This clonotype was counted only a few times. The chain couples TRBV4-3 to TRBJ2-7; tentative D call: TRBD2 (5 bases). CDR1 is LGHNA and CDR2 is YSLEER in the germline V gene. CDR3 size: 15 residues. V lost 2 bases, J lost 3 bases, and 14 bases lay in between. CDR3 residues: CASSQKRYGVYEQYF. The CDR3 DNA sequence: TGCGCCAGCAGCCAAAAACGATACGGGGTCTACGAGCAGTACTTC.

The J gene is TRBJ2-3, the V gene TRBV12-5; 10 bases align to TRBD2. V shed 8 bases and J 3 bases; nucleotides not matched to a gene: 8. CDR3 size: 15 residues. Germline V gene lookup returns CDR1 LGHNT and CDR2 FRNRAP. CDR3 region: CASLFSGGYTDTQYF. For the CDR3, the DNA is TGTGCTAGTCTTTTTAGCGGGGGGTATACAGATACGCAGTATTTT.

V is TRBV5-1 and J is TRBJ2-1, with 8 nucleotides matching TRBD1. Germline loops: CDR1 SGHRS, CDR2 YFSETQ. The CDR3 consists of 14 residues. The V gene end was trimmed by 6 bases and the J gene end by 5 bases; junction bases not matched to a gene: 7. The CDR3 protein is CASTKQGVDNEQFF. The CDR3 DNA follows: TGCGCCAGCACTAAACAGGGGGTAGACAATGAGCAGTTCTTC.

V and J are TRBV7-2 and TRBJ2-5; D not certain. Germline CDR1 is SGHTA and CDR2 is FQGNSA. Trimming cost V 4 bases and J 4 bases, with 10 bases left between them. The CDR3 extends over 13 amino acids. The CDR3 region has the DNA TGTGCCAGCAGCTCAGTCGTGGGAGAGACCCAGTACTTC. Translating it yields CASSSVVGETQYF.

The genes are TRBV6-5 and TRBJ1-1, with unresolved D. The CDR3 has 17 amino acids. V lost 0 bases to trimming and J lost 0 bases, with 14 bases between them. CDR1 is MNHEY and CDR2 is SVGAGI in the germline V gene. DNA of the CDR3: TGTGCCAGCAGTTACTCGAGCTTGCGGGGATTGAACACTGAAGCTTTCTTT. It specifies CASSYSSLRGLNTEAFF.

The V gene is TRBV19, the J gene TRBJ2-2; D uncertain. This CDR3 has 13 amino acids. Between the trimmed V and J ends, which lost 6 bases and 4 bases, there was a span of 9 bases. The germline V gene has CDR1 LNHDA and CDR2 SQIVND (reference sequence). CDR3 loop: CASRPDRTGELFF. CDR3 sequence (DNA): TGTGCCAGTAGGCCGGACCGCACCGGGGAGCTGTTTTTT.